This entry describes one T cell receptor (beta chain). The entry originates in a study of blood T cell repertoires in COVID-19. Study-wide background: Donors in the United States, Italy and Spain gave samples during acute or convalescent COVID-19.

CDR3 size: 13 residues. After removal of 6 bases from V and 9 bases from J, the junction contained 5 bases not matched to a gene. Per germline, CDR1 MDHEN and CDR2 SYDVKM. The method was immunoSEQ multiplex PCR; TCRdb's version includes in-frame clones alone and lacks a portion of them. The sample has around 700,000 clones; approximately 90% are singletons. Sequences were obtained from peripheral blood. The clonotype was recovered from a woman aged 18 to 35 with acute or convalescent COVID-19. The rearrangement links TRBV28 to TRBJ1-6; TRBD1 aligns across 7 bases. The CDR3 nucleotides read TGTGCCAGCAGGTCAGGGGGAAGTTCACCCCTCCACTTT. This sequence encodes CASRSGGSSPLHF.